The 6 T cell receptor beta chains listed next were all sequenced from one sample in a study of T cell repertoires in cytomegalovirus infection. TCRdb redid the calling of the reads with MiXCR, one entry per CDR3 protein. The table shows fewer than 550,000 distinct CDR3 sequences, with approximately 10% occurring only once. Sequenced sample: PBMCs. The receptor source for this set is a human donor in good health (CMV status not recorded). Some clones in this sample may be carry-over from other donors' samples.

This clonotype was seen many times. J is TRBJ2-5 and V is TRBV15; 16 nucleotides agree with TRBD2. There are 17 residues in the CDR3. The J segment lost 5 bases and the V segment lost 5 bases, leaving 8 bases of the junction unmatched. Germline V lookup: CDR1 LNHNV, CDR2 YYDKDF (reference sequence). The DNA of the CDR3 is TGTGCCACCAGCGCGGGACTAGCGGGAGGGCCCGTGGAGACCCAGTACTTC. Its translation: CATSAGLAGGPVETQYF.

This clonotype has at least ten counts. CDR3 bases: TGTGCCAGCAGCTTCGTGCGGGGCACAGATACGCAGTATTTT. Amino acid sequence: CASSFVRGTDTQYF. The rearrangement joins TRBV7-9 to TRBJ2-3, with D possibly TRBD2 on 5 matching bases. The CDR3 totals 14 residues. V was trimmed by 3 bases and J by 1 base, leaving 8 bases between them. The V gene's germline CDR1 is SEHNR and CDR2 FQNEAQ (reference sequence).

This clonotype appeared many times. This sequence joins TRBV20-1 and TRBJ2-7, with 11 bases fitting TRBD2. Germline assignment: CDR1 DFQATT and CDR2 SNEGSKA (reference sequence). J gave up 2 bases and V 1 base, and 4 bases lay outside the gene matches. The CDR3 extends over 15 amino acids. The chain's CDR3 is CSARAGSGRAYEQYF. The DNA for the CDR3 is TGCAGTGCTAGAGCAGGTAGCGGGAGGGCCTACGAGCAGTACTTC.

This chain links TRBV28 with TRBJ1-1; maybe TRBD1 (5 bases). The CDR3 loop spans 15 amino acids. Germline CDR1 is MDHEN and CDR2 is SYDVKM. V was cut by 3 bases and J by 1 base, with 12 bases left in between. CDR3 sequence: CASSFWGGTNTEAFF. DNA of the CDR3: TGTGCCAGCAGTTTTTGGGGCGGGACGAACACTGAAGCTTTCTTT.

The sample holds many counts of this clonotype. The V gene is TRBV7-2, the J gene TRBJ1-5; D gene ambiguous. V was cut by 1 base and J by 0 bases, with 10 bases left in between. In germline, CDR1 is SGHTA, CDR2 FQGNSA. The CDR3 length is 16 residues. The CDR3 coding sequence is TGTGCCAGCAGCTTAGGAGCAGGTCTTAGCAATCAGCCCCAGCATTTT. Protein product: CASSLGAGLSNQPQHF.

The gene calls are TRBV4-2 and TRBJ2-5, with 9 bases lining up with TRBD2. In germline, CDR1 is LGHNA, CDR2 YNFKEQ. The V segment lost 6 bases and the J segment 2 bases; nucleotides outside the gene matches: 7. The CDR3 is made up of 15 amino acids. CDR3 residues: CASRGTSGGQETQYF. The CDR3 region has the DNA TGTGCCAGCAGGGGGACGAGCGGGGGGCAAGAGACCCAGTACTTC.